Following are 25 T cell receptor beta chains from one sample sequenced in a study of identical twins. TCRdb processed the 5' RACE reads anew with MiXCR; each CDR3 protein has one entry. The table records some 1,700,000 distinct CDR3 sequences, roughly a third of them present only once. Material: cord blood. These receptors came from a newborn girl in good health.

In regard to this clonotype: This may be a read error: a much more frequent sequence differs by one nucleotide. The chain employs TRBV3-1 and TRBJ2-5; 14 bases align to TRBD2. The germline gives CDR1 LGHDT, CDR2 YNNKEL (reference sequence). Unmatched junction bases numbered 11, after V lost 0 bases and J lost 11 bases. This CDR3 spans 17 amino acids. The CDR3 loop is CASSQEGGLAGVNEQYF. CDR3 DNA sequence: TGTGCCAGCAGCCAAGAAGGGGGACTAGCGGGAGTCAATGAGCAGTACTTC.

This chain connects TRBV29-1 to TRBJ2-1; 9 bases are shared with TRBD2. This CDR3 has 11 amino acids. V was clipped by 4 bases and J by 14 bases; unmatched bases: 6. Germline V CDR1 and CDR2: SQVTM, ANQGSEA. CDR3 sequence: CSVGSSGKEFF. The CDR3 coding sequence is TGCAGCGTTGGATCTAGCGGGAAGGAGTTCTTC.

The gene calls are TRBV20-1 and TRBJ2-6, with D perhaps TRBD1 (6 bases). Trimming stripped 2 bases from V and 0 bases from J, with 8 bases between. This CDR3 is built from 15 residues. Looked up from germline, CDR1 is DFQATT and CDR2 is SNEGSKA (reference sequence). In nucleotides, the CDR3 is TGCAGTGCTAGAATCAGGGGCTCTGGGGCCAACGTCCTGACTTTC. It encodes CSARIRGSGANVLTF.

This clonotype was counted between two and nine times. The chain has TRBV27 and TRBJ2-3; 8 bases are a match to TRBD1. J lost 0 bases, V lost 6 bases, and 14 bases had no gene match. Germline assignment: CDR1 MNHEY and CDR2 SMNVEV (reference sequence). The CDR3 spans 18 residues. CDR3 DNA sequence: TGTGCCAGCAGAAAGGCCGACAGGGGTCGATCTAGCACAGATACGCAGTATTTT. This gives the protein CASRKADRGRSSTDTQYF.

J is TRBJ1-1 and V is TRBV29-1; 7 bases line up with TRBD1. The CDR3 runs 14 residues. J lost 0 bases, V lost 5 bases, and 6 bases had no gene match. CDR1 and CDR2 (germline): SQVTM, ANQGSEA. The CDR3 is CSVPKTGLNTEAFF. CDR3 DNA: TGCAGCGTTCCTAAGACAGGGCTGAACACTGAAGCTTTCTTT. The whole variable domain, filled in from reference TRBV29-1 and TRBJ1-1, reads SAVISQKPSRDICQRGTSLTIQCQVDSQVTMMFWYRQQPGQSLTLIATANQGSEATYESGFVIDKFPISRPNLTFSTLTVSNMSPEDSSIYLCSVPKTGLNTEAFFGQGTRLTVV.

This clonotype was detected ten times or more. This chain links TRBV28 with TRBJ1-5, with D unresolved. The CDR3 is 11 amino acids. Germline CDR1 and CDR2: MDHEN and SYDVKM. Trimming removed 10 bases at V and 3 bases at J, with 7 bases between. CDR3 amino acids: CATLNNQPQHF. As DNA, the CDR3 is TGTGCCACGCTAAACAATCAGCCCCAGCATTTT.

This chain links TRBV29-1 with TRBJ2-5, with a weak D call TRBD2 (6 bases). The J call could be wrong; TRBJ2-7 is a better fit for the DNA end. Germline V gene lookup returns CDR1 SQVTM and CDR2 ANQGSEA. This CDR3 comprises 16 residues. The chain's CDR3 is CSVEDRRRGNTYEQYF. DNA for the CDR3: TGCAGCGTTGAAGATCGGCGGCGGGGTAACACCTACGAGCAGTACTTC.

Turning to this clonotype: This sequence may be a read error, since a much larger clone differs from it by one base. The chain employs TRBV3-1 and TRBJ2-5, with D perhaps matching TRBD1 (5 bases). CDR1 and CDR2 (germline): LGHDT, YNNKEL (reference sequence). V was clipped by 2 bases and J by 7 bases, with 5 bases between them. CDR3 length: 11 residues. The CDR3 loop reads CASSQRGTQYF. In DNA form, the CDR3 reads TGTGCCAGCAGCCAAAGGGGGACCCAGTACTTC.

A few counts support this clonotype. The rearrangement links TRBV2 to TRBJ1-1; D unclear. Trimming removed 3 bases from V and 0 bases from J, with 5 bases in between. This CDR3 has 13 residues. CDR1 SNHLY and CDR2 FYNNEI come from the germline V gene. The CDR3 loop is CASSDPMNTEAFF. In DNA form, the CDR3 reads TGTGCCAGCAGTGATCCCATGAACACTGAAGCTTTCTTT.

This sequence joins TRBV5-5 and TRBJ2-5; no reliable D call. The germline V gene encodes CDR1 SGHKS and CDR2 YYEKEE (reference sequence). This CDR3 spans 15 amino acids. The V and J ends lost 2 bases and 5 bases respectively, with 16 bases between them. CDR3 DNA sequence: TGTGCCAGCAGCTTAAGCATCCGTCTGGGGGAGACCCAGTACTTC. Amino acid sequence: CASSLSIRLGETQYF.

V usage is TRBV5-1 and J usage is TRBJ2-7; 11 nucleotides agree with TRBD2. Germline lookup yields CDR1 SGHRS and CDR2 YFSETQ. V was pared by 4 bases and J by 2 bases, with 5 bases of the junction left unmatched. The CDR3 sequence is 15 residues long. The CDR3, as DNA: TGCGCCAGCAGCACCGGACTAGCGGGCCCCTACGAGCAGTACTTC. Translating gives CASSTGLAGPYEQYF.

A few counts support this clonotype. The genes are TRBV28 and TRBJ1-1, with TRBD1 as a possible D gene (5 bases). In germline, CDR1 is MDHEN, CDR2 SYDVKM. There are 18 residues in the CDR3. Trimming took off 5 bases at V and 3 bases at J, with 25 bases between the two ends. Here the CDR3 reads CASSPFRAGRSVDTEAFF. The CDR3 DNA is TGTGCCAGCAGTCCCTTCCGGGCAGGGAGGAGTGTTGACACTGAAGCTTTCTTT.

This clonotype appeared a few times. V and J are TRBV20-1 and TRBJ2-7, with D possibly matching TRBD2 (6 bases). CDR1 DFQATT and CDR2 SNEGSKA come from the germline V gene (reference sequence). The CDR3 runs to 15 residues. V shed 1 base and J shed 0 bases, with 13 bases lying between them. The CDR3 sequence: CSARGGWTNSYEQYF. The CDR3 nucleotides read TGCAGTGCTAGAGGGGGATGGACTAACTCCTACGAGCAGTACTTC.

In DNA form, the CDR3 reads TGTGCCTGGATCGTAAACCAGGGGGCAGAAGCTTTCTTT. Amino acid sequence: CAWIVNQGAEAFF. The chain recombines TRBV30 with TRBJ1-1; 8 nucleotides align to TRBD1. This CDR3 comprises 13 residues. With 4 bases clipped from V and 8 bases from J, the junction kept 9 bases outside the gene matches. Germline-derived CDR1 and CDR2 are GTSNPN and SVGIG (reference sequence).

This clonotype was observed a few times. This chain connects TRBV7-9 to TRBJ2-5; D remains ambiguous. The CDR3 length is 15 residues. Germline-derived CDR1 and CDR2 are SEHNR and FQNEAQ (reference sequence). V lost 2 bases, J lost 4 bases, and 14 bases lay in between. CDR3 sequence: CASSLISGATETQYF. The CDR3 region has the DNA TGTGCCAGCAGCTTAATTTCTGGTGCGACAGAGACCCAGTACTTC. Based on the CDR3 plus reference TRBV7-9 and TRBJ2-5, the full variable domain is DTGVSQNPRHKITKRGQNVTFRCDPISEHNRLYWYRQTLGQGPEFLTYFQNEAQLEKSRLLSDRFSAERPKGSFSTLEIQRTEQGDSAMYLCASSLISGATETQYFGPGTRLLVL.

V usage is TRBV5-5 and J usage is TRBJ2-4; 7 bases map to TRBD1. V lost 0 bases to trimming and J lost 6 bases; unmatched junction nucleotides: 6. Germline V gene lookup returns CDR1 SGHKS and CDR2 YYEKEE (reference sequence). The CDR3 is made up of 15 amino acids. In DNA form, the CDR3 reads TGTGCCAGCAGCTTGGCCGTATCAGGGGGAAACATTCAGTACTTC. The encoded protein is CASSLAVSGGNIQYF.

V and J are TRBV11-1 and TRBJ2-1; 12 bases are a match to TRBD2. CDR1 is SGHAT and CDR2 is FQDESV in the germline V gene (reference sequence). V dropped 4 bases and J dropped 9; count of bases not matched to a gene: 4. The CDR3 length is 14 residues. CDR3 nucleotide sequence: TGTGCCAGCAGCTCTAGCGGGGGGGACGGTGAGCAGTTCTTC. Protein: CASSSSGGDGEQFF.

DNA for the CDR3: TGTGCCATCAGTGAGTTACCCCGTTTACTAGTTCAACCGATGAACACCGGGGAGCTGTTTTTT. It is translated as CAISELPRLLVQPMNTGELFF. The J gene is TRBJ2-2, the V gene TRBV10-3; D is perhaps TRBD2 (5 bases). The length of the CDR3 is 21 residues. CDR1 and CDR2 from the germline V gene are ENHRY and SYGVKD. Trimming cost V 1 base and J 1 base, with 25 bases left between them.

V usage is TRBV27 and J usage is TRBJ1-1; no reliable D call. The CDR3 runs 15 residues. Germline V lookup: CDR1 MNHEY, CDR2 SMNVEV (reference sequence). The V end was cut by 1 base, the J end by 1 base, with 10 bases between. This CDR3 reads CASSLLAAPNTEAFF. CDR3 DNA sequence: TGTGCCAGCAGTTTATTGGCAGCTCCGAACACTGAAGCTTTCTTT.

CDR3 DNA sequence: TGCAGTGCTAGAGATTTTAGGGAACTAGCGGGAGCTCTCTCTGGGGCCAACGTCCTGACTTTC. Protein sequence: CSARDFRELAGALSGANVLTF. The chain uses TRBV20-1 and TRBJ2-6; TRBD2 aligns across 11 bases. CDR3 size: 21 residues. J was trimmed by 0 bases and V by 0 bases; bases with no gene match: 13. The V gene's germline CDR1 is DFQATT and CDR2 SNEGSKA (reference sequence).

The chain combines TRBV12-3 or TRBV12-4 with TRBJ2-3, with no clear D. This CDR3 has 15 residues. Trimming took off 2 bases at V and 1 base at J, with 10 bases between the two ends. For the CDR3, the DNA is TGTGCCAGCAGTTTACTAAGAGTGGGCACAGATACGCAGTATTTT. Its translation: CASSLLRVGTDTQYF.

This clonotype was counted ten times or more. V usage is TRBV3-1 and J usage is TRBJ2-3; D gene unclear. The length of the CDR3 is 17 residues. The V gene lost 1 base and the J gene lost 3 bases, with 17 bases spanning the gap. The germline gives CDR1 LGHDT, CDR2 YNNKEL (reference sequence). The CDR3 loop reads CASSQVERIDKTDTQYF. The CDR3 bases are TGTGCCAGCAGCCAAGTAGAAAGGATTGACAAAACAGATACGCAGTATTTT.

The chain is built from TRBV5-1 and TRBJ2-1; D may be TRBD1 or TRBD2 (5 bases each). The DNA end lines up better with TRBJ2-7; the J call may be wrong. The CDR3 runs 16 residues. CDR1 SGHRS and CDR2 YFSETQ come from the germline V gene. The CDR3: CASKGLGVLAYNEQYF. The CDR3 bases are TGCGCCAGCAAGGGATTGGGGGTACTCGCCTACAATGAGCAGTACTTC.

There are a few counts of this clonotype. CDR3 sequence (DNA): TGTGCCAGCAGTCCGCTCCGGGGGCCGACAGATACGCAGTATTTT. This translates into CASSPLRGPTDTQYF. The V and J genes are TRBV12-3 or TRBV12-4 and TRBJ2-3; the D gene could be TRBD1 or TRBD2 (6 bases each). V lost 5 bases and J 3 bases, leaving 15 bases between the germline ends. This CDR3 contains 15 residues.

CDR3: CASSASGSQNEQFF. In DNA form, the CDR3 reads TGTGCCAGCAGCGCTAGCGGGAGTCAAAATGAGCAGTTCTTC. J is TRBJ2-1 and V is TRBV9; 10 bases are a match to TRBD2. V dropped 3 bases and J dropped 7; count of bases not matched to a gene: 4. CDR3 length: 14 amino acids. Germline CDR1 reads SGDLS; CDR2 reads YYNGEE.